A selection of T cell receptor beta chains follows, all from one sample in a study of OX40 agonist ivuxolimab in advanced cancers. This table comes from immunoSEQ multiplex PCR, and its TCRdb copy is limited to in-frame clones, with some not included. The sample has roughly 60,000 clones; 70% to 90% are singletons. Material: CD4+ or CD8+ T cells sorted from blood, obtained in a trial of the OX40 agonist ivuxolimab. The receptors derive from an adult with an advanced solid tumor such as melanoma, head and neck, liver or kidney cancer. Each CDR3 is given with its conserved first and last residue. A D gene is named only where the DNA matches it firmly. Where a row states a size, it is once, few, many or the class of an expanded clone; other rows omit it.

CDR3 length,clone size,D gene,J gene,V gene,CDR3 protein,CDR3 DNA
13,.,.,TRBJ2-7,TRBV19,CASSIVDGGEQYF,TGTGCCAGTAGTATCGTGGACGGGGGCGAGCAGTACTTC
16,.,.,TRBJ2-5,TRBV6-1,CASSGSGRRLGETQYF,TGTGCCAGCAGTGGGAGTGGGAGGCGGCTTGGGGAGACCCAGTACTTC
16,.,.,TRBJ2-7,TRBV5-4,CASSPERKTLSYEQYF,TGTGCCAGCAGCCCGGAGCGGAAAACCCTCTCCTACGAGCAGTACTTC
15,.,.,TRBJ2-5,TRBV19,CASSPAGQPWETQYF,TGTGCCAGTAGTCCGGCGGGGCAACCTTGGGAGACCCAGTACTTC
14,.,.,TRBJ1-1,TRBV29-1,CSVEGTQMNTEAFF,TGCAGCGTTGAGGGAACGCAAATGAACACTGAAGCTTTCTTT
15,.,.,TRBJ2-3,TRBV5-1,CASRPPRGFTDTQYF,TGCGCCAGCAGACCCCCCCGGGGCTTCACAGATACGCAGTATTTT
12,.,.,TRBJ2-1,TRBV28,CASSLVYNEQFF,TGTGCCAGCAGTTTAGTCTACAATGAGCAGTTCTTC
14,few,.,TRBJ2-7,TRBV2,CASGMGLLSYEQYF,TGTGCCAGCGGGATGGGGCTCTTATCCTACGAGCAGTACTTC
12,.,.,TRBJ2-7,TRBV19,CASSFSGVEQYF,TGTGCCAGTAGCTTTTCGGGTGTCGAGCAGTACTTC
15,.,.,TRBJ1-6,TRBV5-4,CASSWTSLDNSPLHF,TGTGCCAGCAGCTGGACAAGCCTCGATAATTCACCCCTCCACTTT
12,.,TRBD2,TRBJ2-7,TRBV19,CASGTSPYEQYF,TGTGCCAGCGGGACTAGCCCCTACGAGCAGTACTTC
16,.,.,TRBJ2-5,TRBV5-6,CASSLVFVGAYETQYF,TGTGCCAGCAGCTTGGTTTTTGTGGGCGCGTATGAGACCCAGTACTTC
13,.,.,TRBJ1-2,TRBV6-5,CASSETGNYGYTF,TGTGCCAGCAGTGAGACAGGAAACTATGGCTACACCTTC
18,.,TRBD2,TRBJ2-5,TRBV13,CATPTRGLAGEYQETQYF,TGTGCCACGCCCACCCGGGGGCTAGCGGGAGAGTACCAAGAGACCCAGTACTTC
15,few,.,TRBJ1-1,TRBV6-5,CASSPPGLSHLGAFF,TGTGCCAGCAGTCCCCCGGGGCTCTCCCATTTGGGAGCTTTCTTT
13,.,.,TRBJ1-1,TRBV10-3,CAIRPKRDTEAFF,TGTGCCATCAGACCAAAGCGGGACACTGAAGCTTTCTTT
13,.,TRBD2,TRBJ2-1,TRBV19,CASSSGRVNEQFF,TGTGCCAGTAGTAGCGGGAGGGTCAATGAGCAGTTCTTC
12,.,.,TRBJ2-7,TRBV7-8,CASSSSSGRQYF,TGTGCCAGCAGCTCCTCCTCCGGCCGGCAGTACTTC
12,.,.,TRBJ2-1,TRBV7-9,CASSSGRNEQFF,TGTGCCAGCAGCTCAGGGCGGAATGAGCAGTTCTTC
17,.,.,TRBJ1-1,TRBV4-2,CASSQDETGRRDTEAFF,TGTGCCAGCAGCCAAGATGAAACAGGACGACGAGACACTGAAGCTTTCTTT
14,.,.,TRBJ2-2,TRBV6-5,CASSYIGSTGELFF,TGTGCCAGCAGTTACATTGGCTCCACCGGGGAGCTGTTTTTT
14,.,TRBD2,TRBJ2-1,TRBV5-4,CASTPGLAGDEQFF,TGTGCCAGCACCCCGGGACTAGCGGGTGATGAGCAGTTCTTC
14,.,TRBD2,TRBJ2-3,TRBV5-1,CASLAGDGTDTQYF,TGCGCCAGCCTAGCGGGAGACGGCACAGATACGCAGTATTTT
15,.,.,TRBJ2-3,TRBV7-9,CASSPQGGSTDTQYF,TGTGCCAGCAGTCCGCAGGGCGGGAGCACAGATACGCAGTATTTT
16,once,TRBD2,TRBJ2-3,TRBV28,CASHLRASGRSDTQYF,TGTGCCAGCCACCTACGGGCTAGCGGGAGGTCGGATACGCAGTATTTT
20,.,TRBD2,TRBJ2-3,TRBV27,CASHPLGLAGGPGSSDTQYF,TGTGCCAGCCATCCCCTTGGACTAGCGGGAGGGCCGGGGTCTTCAGATACGCAGTATTTT
15,.,.,TRBJ2-7,TRBV5-4,CASTDFSGTYNEQYF,TGTGCCAGCACCGATTTTTCCGGAACATACAACGAGCAGTACTTC
13,.,.,TRBJ2-7,TRBV7-9,CASSARDNYEQYF,TGTGCCAGCAGCGCTCGGGACAACTACGAGCAGTACTTC
12,.,.,TRBJ1-2,TRBV7-2,CASSLYADGYTF,TGTGCCAGCAGCCTATACGCAGATGGCTACACCTTC
17,.,.,TRBJ2-7,TRBV4-2,CASSQVVPGAVGYEQYF,TGTGCCAGCAGCCAAGTAGTCCCGGGGGCAGTGGGCTACGAGCAGTACTTC
14,.,.,TRBJ2-1,TRBV25-1,CASSGGSFFSEQFF,TGTGCCAGCAGTGGAGGGTCATTTTTCAGTGAGCAGTTCTTC
11,.,TRBD1,TRBJ1-2,TRBV20-1,CSARTGEGYTF,TGCAGTGCAAGGACAGGGGAGGGCTACACCTTC
15,.,.,TRBJ1-2,TRBV6-6,CASSYGARASDGYTF,TGTGCCAGCAGTTACGGGGCGAGGGCATCCGATGGCTACACCTTC
13,.,.,TRBJ2-3,TRBV2,CATMSRPTDTQYF,TGTGCGACGATGAGCCGTCCCACAGATACGCAGTATTTT
14,.,.,TRBJ1-2,TRBV7-9,CASSPELRYYGYTF,TGTGCCAGCAGTCCGGAACTCAGATACTATGGCTACACCTTC
18,once,.,TRBJ2-1,TRBV7-3,CASSPTRLVIVRYNEQFF,TGTGCCAGCAGCCCAACCCGCCTAGTCATAGTTCGCTACAATGAGCAGTTCTTC
11,.,.,TRBJ2-1,TRBV5-8,CASSPEYEQFF,TGTGCCAGCAGCCCCGAGTATGAGCAGTTCTTC
13,.,.,TRBJ2-1,TRBV10-3,CATSEYGNNEQFF,TGTGCCACCTCAGAGTACGGAAACAATGAGCAGTTCTTC
16,.,.,TRBJ1-5,TRBV7-8,CASSLDGLYSNQPQHF,TGTGCCAGCAGCTTAGATGGCCTTTATAGCAATCAGCCCCAGCATTTT
14,.,.,TRBJ1-2,TRBV7-2,CASSVQGPSFGYTF,TGTGCCAGCAGCGTACAGGGTCCCTCCTTTGGCTACACCTTC